Listed below are T cell receptor beta chains from one sample, sequenced in a study of shared clonotypes between healthy human individuals. Repertoires were generated with immunoSEQ multiplex PCR, while TCRdb's copy carries only in-frame clones and drops some. The table lists fewer than 1.8 million clones, about 98.5% of them singletons. Sequenced sample: naive CD4+ T cells sorted from blood. The receptor source for this set is a man aged 25 to 40 in good health. CDR3s include the opening cysteine and the closing phenylalanine or tryptophan. Each record gives: V gene, J gene, clone size, D gene, CDR3 protein, CDR3 DNA. A D gene is named only where the DNA matches it firmly. Expanded clones get a size class; other rows say once, few or many, or leave the size out.

TRBV5-1,TRBJ2-7,-,TRBD2,CASSLALAGVGEQYF,TGCGCCAGCAGCTTGGCACTAGCGGGAGTGGGCGAGCAGTACTTC
TRBV6-1,TRBJ1-5,-,TRBD1,CASSETGTANQPQHF,TGTGCCAGCAGTGAAACGGGGACAGCGAATCAGCCCCAGCATTTT
TRBV10-2,TRBJ2-7,-,-,CASAPGRPREQYF,TGCGCCAGCGCCCCGGGGAGACCTCGCGAGCAGTACTTC
TRBV10-2,TRBJ1-5,-,-,CASSDLNQPQHF,TGCGCCAGCAGTGACTTGAATCAGCCCCAGCATTTT
TRBV7-2,TRBJ2-5,-,-,CASSLDGGQETQYF,TGTGCCAGCAGCTTAGACGGAGGACAAGAGACCCAGTACTTC
TRBV7-6,TRBJ2-3,-,TRBD2,CASNPSGGTSTDTQYF,TGTGCCAGCAATCCTAGCGGAGGGACTAGCACAGATACGCAGTATTTT
TRBV5-5,TRBJ2-7,-,TRBD1,CASSWGQGGLEQYF,TGTGCCAGCAGCTGGGGACAGGGGGGCCTCGAGCAGTACTTC
TRBV11-2,TRBJ2-5,-,-,CASSLSLGETQYF,TGTGCCAGCAGCTTAAGTTTAGGGGAGACCCAGTACTTC
TRBV5-4,TRBJ2-5,-,-,CASSLSRGGETQYF,TGTGCCAGCAGCTTGAGCAGGGGTGGAGAGACCCAGTACTTC
TRBV7-6,TRBJ1-5,-,-,CASSVGLLQPQHF,TGTGCCAGCAGCGTGGGTCTTCTTCAGCCCCAGCATTTT
TRBV27,TRBJ2-7,-,-,CASRPVFSYEQYF,TGTGCCAGCAGACCCGTCTTCTCCTACGAGCAGTACTTC
TRBV19,TRBJ2-7,once,-,CASSIIGQKTYEQYF,TGTGCCAGTAGTATAATCGGACAGAAGACCTACGAGCAGTACTTC
TRBV11-3,TRBJ2-1,-,TRBD1,CASSFRGRNEQFF,TGTGCCAGCAGCTTCAGGGGGCGCAATGAGCAGTTCTTC
TRBV10-1,TRBJ2-1,-,TRBD2,CASSARLAGTNEQFF,TGCGCCAGCAGTGCCCGACTAGCGGGAACCAATGAGCAGTTCTTC
TRBV29-1,TRBJ2-1,-,TRBD1,CSVLGQSSYNEQFF,TGCAGCGTTTTGGGACAGAGCTCCTACAATGAGCAGTTCTTC
TRBV5-4,TRBJ2-7,-,-,CASSKTGTYEQYF,TGTGCCAGCAGCAAAACCGGGACCTACGAGCAGTACTTC
TRBV4-3,TRBJ2-7,-,-,CASSQVSVTEQYF,TGCGCCAGCAGCCAAGTTTCCGTGACCGAGCAGTACTTC